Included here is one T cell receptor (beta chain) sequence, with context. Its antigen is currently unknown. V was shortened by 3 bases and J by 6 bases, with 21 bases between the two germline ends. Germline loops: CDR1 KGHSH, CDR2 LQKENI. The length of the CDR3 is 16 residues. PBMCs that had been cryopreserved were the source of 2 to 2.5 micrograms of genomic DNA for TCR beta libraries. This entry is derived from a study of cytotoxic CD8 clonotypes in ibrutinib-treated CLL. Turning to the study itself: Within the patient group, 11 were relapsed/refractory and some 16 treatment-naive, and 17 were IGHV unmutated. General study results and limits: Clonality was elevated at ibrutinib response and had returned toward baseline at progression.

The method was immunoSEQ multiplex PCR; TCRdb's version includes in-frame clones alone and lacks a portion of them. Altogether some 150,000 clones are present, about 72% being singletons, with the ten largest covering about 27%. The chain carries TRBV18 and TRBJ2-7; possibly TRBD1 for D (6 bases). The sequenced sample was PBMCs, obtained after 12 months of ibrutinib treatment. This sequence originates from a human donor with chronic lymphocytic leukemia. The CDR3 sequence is CASSPVLRGSSSEQYF. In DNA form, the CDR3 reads TGTGCCAGCTCACCTGTCCTCAGGGGATCCTCTTCCGAGCAGTACTTC.